There are a few counts of the clone carrying this TCR beta chain. What it binds is unknown. The listed genes are named as in mouse. The read halts 4 residues ahead of the CDR3 end, with the missing end drawn from the germline J gene. The same CDR3 is also encoded by other DNA sequences in this sample. The CDR3 runs to 13 residues. Looked up from germline, CDR1 is FNHDT and CDR2 is SITEND (reference sequence). Trimming shortened V by 3 bases and J by 1 base, and 6 bases separated the two germline ends. The source of the sample is a study of CD8+ T cells in alopecia areata. Study-level background: Graft recipients were approximately 7-11-week-old female C3H/HeJ mice, and donor skin originated from roughly 6-13-month-old C3H/HeJ mice with spontaneous alopecia. Study-wide points: Mice gave a clearer picture of TCR sharing than patients did, possibly for HLA-related reasons. An increase in clonality over normal scalp was evident in lesional scalp, especially alopecia totalis/universalis. Scalp repertoires also include resident alphabeta T cells from normal skin.

Reverse transcription of extracted RNA yielded cDNA, which provided the sequencing template. Method: immunoSEQ multiplex PCR; TCRdb's copy keeps in-frame clones and lacks some. Observed in the sample are around 290,000 clones, none of them singletons. Sorting relied on CD4, CD8alpha, NKG2D, NKG2ACE and other markers applied to pooled cutaneous lymph node cells. The TCR comes from a C3H/HeJ mouse with alopecia areata. The mice in this strain carry MHC haplotype H2-k. Source material: CD4+ T cells sorted from a lymph node. This chain uses TRBV19 with TRBJ2-3; D possibly corresponds to TRBD1 (6 bases). The CDR3 reads CASSRTGAETLYF. The DNA read from the CDR3 is TGTGCCAGCAGTAGGACAGGTGCAGAA.